This T cell receptor (beta chain) stems from a study of blood T cell repertoires in COVID-19. About the study: Specimens from acute and convalescent COVID-19 originated in the United States, Italy and Spain. PBMCs, B-cell-depleted T cells, or T cells were the source of the cDNA or gDNA that made up the material.

Authors' analysis steps: Reference gene primer amplification gave estimated nucleated cell counts. The protocol was immunoSEQ multiplex PCR, while the TCRdb copy is restricted to in-frame clones and leaves out a portion. V and J calls and clone size are those listed in that table; D and trimming were worked out from the DNA. This table holds more than 30,000 clones, more than 80% found once. Germline assignment: CDR1 SGHTS and CDR2 YDEGEE. The CDR3 covers 14 residues. Between the trimmed V and J ends, which lost 2 bases and 2 bases, there was a span of 11 bases. This chain links TRBV5-8 with TRBJ2-7; TRBD1 might be the D (5 bases). Specimen: peripheral blood. This receptor was identified in a woman between 40 and 55 years old with active or convalescent COVID-19. This CDR3 reads CASSFVQGTYEQYF. The CDR3 DNA sequence: TGTGCCAGCAGCTTTGTTCAGGGCACCTACGAGCAGTACTTC. Full variable domain (rest looked up from reference TRBV5-8 and TRBJ2-7): EAGVTQSPTHLIKTRGQQATLRCSPISGHTSVYWYQQALGLGLQFLLWYDEGEERNRGNFPPRFSGRQFPNYSSELNVNALELEDSALYLCASSFVQGTYEQYFGPGTRLTVT.